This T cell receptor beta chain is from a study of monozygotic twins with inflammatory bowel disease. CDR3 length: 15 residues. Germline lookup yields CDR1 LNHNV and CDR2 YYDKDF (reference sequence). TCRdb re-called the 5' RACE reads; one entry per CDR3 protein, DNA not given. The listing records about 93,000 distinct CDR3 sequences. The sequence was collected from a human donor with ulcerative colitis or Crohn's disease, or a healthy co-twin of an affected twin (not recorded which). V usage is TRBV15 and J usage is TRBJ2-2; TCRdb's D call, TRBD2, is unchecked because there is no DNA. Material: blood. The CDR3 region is CATSIRAQNTGELFF.